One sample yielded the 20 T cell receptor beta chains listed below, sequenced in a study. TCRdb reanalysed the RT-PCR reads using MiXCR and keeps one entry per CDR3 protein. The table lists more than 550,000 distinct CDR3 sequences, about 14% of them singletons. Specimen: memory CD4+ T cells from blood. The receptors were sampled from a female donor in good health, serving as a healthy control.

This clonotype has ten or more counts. CDR3 sequence reads: CASSLSVDTGELFF. CDR3 bases: TGTGCCAGCAGCTTATCGGTGGACACCGGGGAGCTGTTTTTT. V gene TRBV7-6 combines with J gene TRBJ2-2, with D uncertain. The CDR3 has 14 amino acids. The V gene lost 2 bases and the J gene lost 3 bases, with 7 bases spanning the gap. Germline CDR1 is SGHVS and CDR2 is FNYEAQ.

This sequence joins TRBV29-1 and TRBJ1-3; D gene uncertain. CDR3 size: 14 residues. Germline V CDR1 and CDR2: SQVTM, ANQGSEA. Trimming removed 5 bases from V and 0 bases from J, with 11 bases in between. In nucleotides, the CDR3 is TGCAGCGTTCCGGACCAAATCTCTGGAAACACCATATATTTT. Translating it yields CSVPDQISGNTIYF. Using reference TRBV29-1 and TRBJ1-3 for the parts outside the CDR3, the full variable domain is SAVISQKPSRDICQRGTSLTIQCQVDSQVTMMFWYRQQPGQSLTLIATANQGSEATYESGFVIDKFPISRPNLTFSTLTVSNMSPEDSSIYLCSVPDQISGNTIYFGEGSWLTVV.

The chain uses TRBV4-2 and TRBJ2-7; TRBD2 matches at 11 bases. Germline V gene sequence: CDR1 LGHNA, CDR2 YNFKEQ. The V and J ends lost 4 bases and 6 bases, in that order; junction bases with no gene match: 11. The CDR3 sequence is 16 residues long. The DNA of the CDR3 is TGTGCCAGCAGCCCCGACGTAGCGGGAGGGGGTTCCGAGCAGTACTTC. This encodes CASSPDVAGGGSEQYF.

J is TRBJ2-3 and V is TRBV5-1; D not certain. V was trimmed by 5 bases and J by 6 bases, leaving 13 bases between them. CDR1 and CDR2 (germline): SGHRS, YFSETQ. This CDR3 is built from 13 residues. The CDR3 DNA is TGCGCCAGCAGGGCCGGGCCCTGGGATACGCAGTATTTT. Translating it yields CASRAGPWDTQYF.

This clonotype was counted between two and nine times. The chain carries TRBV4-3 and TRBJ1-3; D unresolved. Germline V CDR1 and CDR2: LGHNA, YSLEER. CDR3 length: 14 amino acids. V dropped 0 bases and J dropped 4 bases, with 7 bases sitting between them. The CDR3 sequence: CASSQDGGGNTIYF. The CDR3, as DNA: TGCGCCAGCAGCCAAGATGGTGGCGGAAACACCATATATTTT.

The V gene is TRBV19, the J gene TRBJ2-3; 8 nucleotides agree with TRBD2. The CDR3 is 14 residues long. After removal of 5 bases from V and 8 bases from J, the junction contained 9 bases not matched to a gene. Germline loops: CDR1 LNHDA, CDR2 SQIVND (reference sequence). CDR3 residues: CASSGAGAFATQYF. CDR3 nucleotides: TGTGCCAGTAGTGGAGCGGGAGCATTTGCTACGCAGTATTTT.

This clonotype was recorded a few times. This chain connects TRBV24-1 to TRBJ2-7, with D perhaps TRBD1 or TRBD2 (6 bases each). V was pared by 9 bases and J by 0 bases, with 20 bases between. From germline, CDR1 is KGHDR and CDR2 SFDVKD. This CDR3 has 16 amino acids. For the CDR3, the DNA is TGTGCCACCTCCGGGGGCCTCGGGACGGACTCCTACGAGCAGTACTTC. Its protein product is CATSGGLGTDSYEQYF.

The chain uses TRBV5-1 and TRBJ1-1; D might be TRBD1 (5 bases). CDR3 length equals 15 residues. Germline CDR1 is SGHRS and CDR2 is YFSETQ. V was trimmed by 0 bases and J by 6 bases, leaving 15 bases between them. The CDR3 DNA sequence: TGCGCCAGCAGCTTGGCCAGGACCCTAGGGGCTGAAGCTTTCTTT. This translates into CASSLARTLGAEAFF.

CDR3 DNA sequence: TGTGCCAGCAGTCTGGACTACTATGGCTACACCTTC. Translating it yields CASSLDYYGYTF. The chain uses TRBV7-9 and TRBJ1-2; D is uncertain. This CDR3 spans 12 amino acids. Germline V gene sequence: CDR1 SEHNR, CDR2 FQNEAQ (reference sequence). V was cut by 6 bases and J by 3 bases, with 8 bases left in between.

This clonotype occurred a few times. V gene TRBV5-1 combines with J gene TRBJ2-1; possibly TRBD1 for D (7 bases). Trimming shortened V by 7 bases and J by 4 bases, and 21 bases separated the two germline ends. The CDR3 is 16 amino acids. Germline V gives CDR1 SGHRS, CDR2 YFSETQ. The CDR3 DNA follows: TGCGCCAGCCAACTCGAAACAGGGGCGGGGTACAATGAGCAGTTCTTC. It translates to CASQLETGAGYNEQFF.

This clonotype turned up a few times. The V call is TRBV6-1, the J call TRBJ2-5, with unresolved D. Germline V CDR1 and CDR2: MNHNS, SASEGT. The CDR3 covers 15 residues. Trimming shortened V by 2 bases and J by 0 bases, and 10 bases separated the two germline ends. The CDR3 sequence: CASSETLVNQETQYF. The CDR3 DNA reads TGTGCCAGCAGTGAAACCCTTGTCAACCAAGAGACCCAGTACTTC.

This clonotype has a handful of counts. CDR3 in amino acids: CASSPSGRAVAYEQYF. In nucleotides, the CDR3 is TGTGCCAGCAGCCCTAGCGGGAGGGCCGTGGCCTACGAGCAGTACTTC. This chain connects TRBV7-2 to TRBJ2-7; 12 bases fit TRBD2. Germline CDR1 reads SGHTA; CDR2 reads FQGNSA. CDR3 length: 16 amino acids. The ends lost 5 bases at V and 2 bases at J; junction bases unmatched: 7.

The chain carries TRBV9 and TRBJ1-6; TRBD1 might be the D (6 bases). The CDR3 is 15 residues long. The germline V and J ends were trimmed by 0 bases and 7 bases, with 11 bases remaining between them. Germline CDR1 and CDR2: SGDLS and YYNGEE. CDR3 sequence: CASSVDPGENSPLHF. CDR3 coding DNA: TGTGCCAGCAGCGTAGATCCAGGGGAGAATTCACCCCTCCACTTT.

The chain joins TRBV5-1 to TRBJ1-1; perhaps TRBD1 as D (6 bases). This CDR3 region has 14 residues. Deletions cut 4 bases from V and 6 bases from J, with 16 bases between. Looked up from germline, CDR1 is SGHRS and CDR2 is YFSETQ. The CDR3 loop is CASSTTAGASEAFF. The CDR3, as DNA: TGCGCCAGCAGCACCACGGCAGGGGCCTCTGAAGCTTTCTTT.

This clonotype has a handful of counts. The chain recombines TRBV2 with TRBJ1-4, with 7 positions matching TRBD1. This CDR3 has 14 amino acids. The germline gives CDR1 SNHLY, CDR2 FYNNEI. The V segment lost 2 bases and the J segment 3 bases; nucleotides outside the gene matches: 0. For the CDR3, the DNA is TGTGCCAGCAGTGAACAGGGGGCTAATGAAAAACTGTTTTTT. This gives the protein CASSEQGANEKLFF.

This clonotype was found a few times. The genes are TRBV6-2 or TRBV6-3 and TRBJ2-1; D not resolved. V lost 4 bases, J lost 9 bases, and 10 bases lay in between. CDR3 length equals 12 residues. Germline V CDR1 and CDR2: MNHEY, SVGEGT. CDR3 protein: CASSSLWSEQFF. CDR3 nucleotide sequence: TGTGCCAGCAGTTCTTTGTGGAGTGAGCAGTTCTTC.

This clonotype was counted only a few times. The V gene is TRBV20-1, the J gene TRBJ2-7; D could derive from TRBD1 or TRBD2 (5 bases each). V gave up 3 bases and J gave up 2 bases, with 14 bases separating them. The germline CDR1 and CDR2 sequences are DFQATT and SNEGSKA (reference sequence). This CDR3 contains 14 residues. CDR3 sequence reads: CSARKPGPPYEQYF. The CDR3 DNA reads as TGCAGTGCTAGGAAACCGGGACCGCCCTACGAGCAGTACTTC.

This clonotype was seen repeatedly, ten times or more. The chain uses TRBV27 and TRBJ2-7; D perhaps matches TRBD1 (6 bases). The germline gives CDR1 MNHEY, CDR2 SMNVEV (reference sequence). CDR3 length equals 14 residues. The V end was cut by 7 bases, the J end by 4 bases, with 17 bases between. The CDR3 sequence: CASTQRLGGYEQYF. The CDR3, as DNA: TGTGCCAGCACCCAACGCCTAGGGGGATACGAGCAGTACTTC.

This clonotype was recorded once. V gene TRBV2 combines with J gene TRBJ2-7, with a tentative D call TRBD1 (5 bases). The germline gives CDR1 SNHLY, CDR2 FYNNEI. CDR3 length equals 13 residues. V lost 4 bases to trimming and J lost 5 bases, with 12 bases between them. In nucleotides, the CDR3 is TGTGCCAGCAGTGTGCAGGGCGTCAACGAGCAGTACTTC. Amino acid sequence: CASSVQGVNEQYF.

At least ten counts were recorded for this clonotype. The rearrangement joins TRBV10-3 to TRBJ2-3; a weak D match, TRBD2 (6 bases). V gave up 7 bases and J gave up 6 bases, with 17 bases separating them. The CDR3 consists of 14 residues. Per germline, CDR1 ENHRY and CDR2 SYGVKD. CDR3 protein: CAITSGLRGDTQYF. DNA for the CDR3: TGTGCCATCACGTCGGGACTCCGCGGGGATACGCAGTATTTT.